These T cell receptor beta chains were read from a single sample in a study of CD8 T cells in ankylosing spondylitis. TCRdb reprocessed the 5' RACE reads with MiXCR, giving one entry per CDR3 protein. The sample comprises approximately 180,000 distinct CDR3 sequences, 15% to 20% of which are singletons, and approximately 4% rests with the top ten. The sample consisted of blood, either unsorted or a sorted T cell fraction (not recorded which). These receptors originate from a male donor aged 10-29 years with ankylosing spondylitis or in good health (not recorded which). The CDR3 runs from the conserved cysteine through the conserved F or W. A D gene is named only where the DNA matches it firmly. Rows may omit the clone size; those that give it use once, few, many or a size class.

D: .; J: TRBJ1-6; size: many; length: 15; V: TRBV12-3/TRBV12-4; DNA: TGTGCCAGCAGTTTTTCGGTTAAGAATAATTCACCCCTCCACTTT; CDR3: CASSFSVKNNSPLHF
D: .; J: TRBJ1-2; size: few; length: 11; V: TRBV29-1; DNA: TGCAGCGTTGACAGCTCCTATGGCTACACCTTC; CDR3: CSVDSSYGYTF
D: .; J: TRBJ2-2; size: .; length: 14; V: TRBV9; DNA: TGTGCCAGCAAACGGGGGCGCAACACCGGGGAGCTGTTTTTT; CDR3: CASKRGRNTGELFF
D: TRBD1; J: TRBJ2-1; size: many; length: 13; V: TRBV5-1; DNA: TGCGCCAGCAGCGGACGACAGGGGAATGAGCAGTTCTTC; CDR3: CASSGRQGNEQFF
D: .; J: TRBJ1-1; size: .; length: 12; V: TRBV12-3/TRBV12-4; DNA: TGTGCCAGCAGTTTATCAGGTCCTGAAGCTTTCTTT; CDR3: CASSLSGPEAFF
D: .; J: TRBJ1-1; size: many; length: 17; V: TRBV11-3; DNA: TGTGCCAGCAGCTCCTCCCGTACAGGTACAATGAACACTGAAGCTTTCTTT; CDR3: CASSSSRTGTMNTEAFF
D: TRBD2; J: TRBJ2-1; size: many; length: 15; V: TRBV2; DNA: TGTGCCATAGGTAAAGGGACTAGCGGGAGCCATGAGCAGTTCTTC; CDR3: CAIGKGTSGSHEQFF
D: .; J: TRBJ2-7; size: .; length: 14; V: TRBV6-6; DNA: TGTGCCAGCAGTTCCGGATCAGGGTGGTACGAGCAGTACTTC; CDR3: CASSSGSGWYEQYF
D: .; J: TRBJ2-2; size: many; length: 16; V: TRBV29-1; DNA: TGCAGCGTTAGTGAGCGGCTCTCCGCTCAAACCGGGGAGCTGTTTTTT; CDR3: CSVSERLSAQTGELFF
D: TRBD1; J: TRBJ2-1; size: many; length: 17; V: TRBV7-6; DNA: TGTGCCAGCAGCTTAGGTTGGACAGGGAGCTCCTACAATGAGCAGTTCTTC; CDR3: CASSLGWTGSSYNEQFF
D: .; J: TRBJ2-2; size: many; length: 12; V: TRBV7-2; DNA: TGTGCCAGCAGCTTAGCCGCCCGGGAGCTGTTTTTT; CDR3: CASSLAARELFF
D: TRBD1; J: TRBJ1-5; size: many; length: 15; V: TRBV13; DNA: TGTGCCAGCAGCCGGGGACAGCATAGCAATCAGCCCCAGCATTTT; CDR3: CASSRGQHSNQPQHF
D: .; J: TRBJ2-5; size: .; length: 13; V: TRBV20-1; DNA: TGCAGTGCTAGAGGCTTCTCAAAAGAGACCCAGTACTTC; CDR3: CSARGFSKETQYF
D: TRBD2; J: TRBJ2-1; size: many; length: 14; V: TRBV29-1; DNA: TGCAGCGTTGTCGGGCTAGCGGGAGTAAAGGAGCAGTTCTTC; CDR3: CSVVGLAGVKEQFF
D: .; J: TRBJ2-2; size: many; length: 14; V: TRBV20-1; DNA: TGCAGTGCTAGACAAGCGCAAGGAGCCGGGGAGCTGTTTTTT; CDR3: CSARQAQGAGELFF
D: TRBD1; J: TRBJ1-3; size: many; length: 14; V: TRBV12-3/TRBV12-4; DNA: TGTGCCAGCAGCGGGACAGTCGATGGAAACACCATATATTTT; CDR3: CASSGTVDGNTIYF
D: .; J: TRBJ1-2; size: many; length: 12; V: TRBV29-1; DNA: TGCAGCGTTGTGGGAGAGAACTATGGCTACACCTTC; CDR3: CSVVGENYGYTF
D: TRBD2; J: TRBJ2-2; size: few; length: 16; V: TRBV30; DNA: TGTGCCTGGAAATTGGGACTAGCGGGGAACACCGGGGAGCTGTTTTTT; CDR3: CAWKLGLAGNTGELFF
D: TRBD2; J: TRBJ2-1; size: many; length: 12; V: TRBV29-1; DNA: TGCAGCGCCGTGGGGGGGTGGAATGAGCAGTTCTTC; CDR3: CSAVGGWNEQFF
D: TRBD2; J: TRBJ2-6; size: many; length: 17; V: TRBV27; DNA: TGTGCCAGCAAGCTGAGACTAGCGGGAGCTGGGGCCAACGTCCTGACTTTC; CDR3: CASKLRLAGAGANVLTF
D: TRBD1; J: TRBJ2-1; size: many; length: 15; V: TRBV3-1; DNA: TGTGCCAGCAGCTTGGGACAGGGGGCGCGGGATGAGCAGTTCTTC; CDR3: CASSLGQGARDEQFF
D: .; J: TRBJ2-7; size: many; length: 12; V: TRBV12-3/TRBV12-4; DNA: TGTGCCAGCAGCCCCGTGCGCGTCGAACAGTACTTC; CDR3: CASSPVRVEQYF
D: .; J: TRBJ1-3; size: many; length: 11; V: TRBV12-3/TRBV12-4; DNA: TGTGCCAGCAGTGGAGTAAACACCATATATTTT; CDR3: CASSGVNTIYF
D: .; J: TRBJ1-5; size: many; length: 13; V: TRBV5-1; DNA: TGCGCCAGCAGAGGGGGGAGCAATCAGCCCCAGCATTTT; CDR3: CASRGGSNQPQHF
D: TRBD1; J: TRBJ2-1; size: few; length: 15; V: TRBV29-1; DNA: TGCAGCGCTGAGGGCGGCGCAGGGGGCTTCAATGAGCAGTTCTTC; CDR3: CSAEGGAGGFNEQFF
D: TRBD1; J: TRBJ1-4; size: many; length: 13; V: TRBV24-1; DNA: TGTGCCACCAGAGAGACAGGGGGCGGTAAACTGTTTTTT; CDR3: CATRETGGGKLFF
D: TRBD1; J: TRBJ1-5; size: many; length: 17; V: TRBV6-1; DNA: TGTGCCAGCAGTGCTTCTTTCGGACAGGGGTTTGATCAGCCCCAGCATTTT; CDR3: CASSASFGQGFDQPQHF
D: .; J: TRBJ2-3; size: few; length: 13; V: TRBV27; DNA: TGTGCCAGCAGCCCCTTGGGGTCAGATACGCAGTATTTT; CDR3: CASSPLGSDTQYF
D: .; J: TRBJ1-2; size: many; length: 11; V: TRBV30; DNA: TGTGCCTGGACCGCCGCCTATGGCTACACCTTC; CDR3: CAWTAAYGYTF
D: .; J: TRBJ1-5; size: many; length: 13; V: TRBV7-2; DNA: TGTGCCAGCAGCTATGATAGCAATCAGCCCCAGCATTTT; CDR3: CASSYDSNQPQHF
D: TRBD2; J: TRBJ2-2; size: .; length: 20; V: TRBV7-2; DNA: TGTGCCAGCAGCTTCACCGGGACTAGCGGGAGTAAGGGTATCACCGGGGAGCTGTTTTTT; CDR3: CASSFTGTSGSKGITGELFF
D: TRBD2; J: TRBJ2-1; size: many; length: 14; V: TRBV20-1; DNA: TGCAGTGCTAGGGACAGGGGACTAGCGGTTGAGCAGTTCTTC; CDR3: CSARDRGLAVEQFF
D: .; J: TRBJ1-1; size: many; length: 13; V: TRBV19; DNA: TGTGCCAGTAGTCCAAGACCGAACACTGAAGCTTTCTTT; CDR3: CASSPRPNTEAFF
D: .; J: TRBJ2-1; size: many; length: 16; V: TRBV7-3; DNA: TGTGCCAGCAGCTTAACTGGCGGGAACCCCCCCAATGAGCAGTTCTTC; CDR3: CASSLTGGNPPNEQFF
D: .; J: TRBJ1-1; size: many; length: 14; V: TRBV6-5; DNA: TGTGCCAGCAGTTACATGGCGTCTGACACTGAAGCTTTCTTT; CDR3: CASSYMASDTEAFF
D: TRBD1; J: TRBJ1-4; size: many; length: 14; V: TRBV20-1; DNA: TGCAGTGCTAGGGTGGACAGGGGGCGGGAAAAACTGTTTTTT; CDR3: CSARVDRGREKLFF
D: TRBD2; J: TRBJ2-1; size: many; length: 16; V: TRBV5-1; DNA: TGCGCCAGCAGCCTGATGGGGACTAGCGGGAGTTATGAGCAGTTCTTC; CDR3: CASSLMGTSGSYEQFF
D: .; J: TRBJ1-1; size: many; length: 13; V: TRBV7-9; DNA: TGTGCCAGCAGCTCCCCTTCTAACACTGAAGCTTTCTTT; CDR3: CASSSPSNTEAFF
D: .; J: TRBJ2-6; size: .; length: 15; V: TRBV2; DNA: TGTGCCAGCAGTGCCATGCGCTCTGGGGCCAACGTCCTGACTTTC; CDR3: CASSAMRSGANVLTF
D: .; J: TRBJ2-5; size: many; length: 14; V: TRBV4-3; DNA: TGCGCCAGCAGCCAGGATACAGGAACGGAGACCCAGTACTTC; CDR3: CASSQDTGTETQYF
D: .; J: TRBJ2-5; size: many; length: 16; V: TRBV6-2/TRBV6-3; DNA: TGTGCCAGCAGTCAATACTTGAGCGGTCCTCAAGAGACCCAGTACTTC; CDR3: CASSQYLSGPQETQYF